The T cell receptor beta chain under discussion was sequenced for a study of OX40 agonist ivuxolimab in advanced cancers. At the level of the whole study: Ivuxolimab, which targeted the costimulatory receptor OX40 (CD134), was an agonistic, fully human IgG2 monoclonal antibody. Of the roughly 53 patients in dose escalation, 19 had hepatocellular carcinoma, about 15 had melanoma, 9 had renal cell carcinoma and 9 had head and neck cancer. Partial responses occurred in three dose-escalation patients: two with cutaneous melanoma and one with hepatocellular carcinoma. Intravenous ivuxolimab was administered to patients every 2 weeks at six dose levels: 0.01, 0.1, 0.3, 1.5, 3 and 10 mg/kg. Patients were allowed to have had prior anti-PD-1, anti-PD-L1 or anti-CTLA-4 therapy, and approximately 39% of the dose-escalation patients had been treated with checkpoint inhibitors. In the dose-escalation cohort, 82.7% of patients were male, and the mean age was around 65 years with a range of roughly 23 to 90. The paper describes the monotherapy dose-escalation part (N ≈ 52 patients) of the phase I trial of ivuxolimab. The point of sequencing TCRbeta in the periphery was to test whether ivuxolimab changed TCR sequence diversity and drove clonal T-cell expansion.

As to this clone: It lacks a known antigen. Nothing much larger sits one base from this clone, and base qualities are not available.

The trial excluded patients who had a history of autoimmune disease or were on systemic immunosuppression. In every dose cohort, peripheral blood was drawn for TCR sequencing at baseline, cycle 4 day 1, and cycle 7 day 1. Samples were obtained from an open-label, multicenter, first-in-human phase I dose-escalation trial of ivuxolimab. Adults with locally advanced or metastatic melanoma, renal cell carcinoma, hepatocellular carcinoma or head and neck squamous cell carcinoma were enrolled in the trial. CD4+ and CD8+ T cells were sorted separately from peripheral blood before TCR sequencing. V is shortened by 0 bases, J by 3 bases, and the region joining them spans 16 bases. CDR1 and CDR2 (SGHRS, YFSETQ) derive from the germline V gene. Reading from cysteine to phenylalanine, the CDR3 counts 16 amino acids. Of all the DNA, just the CDR3 is kept, 48 bases in frame from base 1. For sequencing of the TCRbeta CDR3 region, genomic DNA was extracted from the sorted cells. The immunoSEQ Assay was used to sequence the TCRbeta CDR3 regions. The table comes from immuneACCESS by way of TCRdb, which keeps in-frame sequences with V and J called. Part of the clones is missing from these tables; in studies checked, under half for an unresolved V gene and the rest for unknown reasons. In this sample the table shows 100,000 to 150,000 clones, about 94% of which occur a single time. The ten largest make up 0.15% to 0.19% of the sample.

On the study overall, not on this receptor specifically: Low levels of normalized T-cell clonal expansion were also seen in some nonresponding patients. In partial responders in the 0.1-3.0 mg/kg groups, normalized peripheral clonal expansion was found to be among the lowest, especially among CD8+ T cells. At doses of 0.1 to 3.0 mg/kg, clonal expansion of both CD4+ and CD8+ T cells in blood was seen between baseline and week 6. Which antigens the clonally expanded peripheral T cells were specific for was not determined. After ivuxolimab, more expanded clones were found on average in CD8+ T cells than in CD4+ T cells.

This clonotype originated in an adult with an advanced solid tumor such as melanoma, head and neck, liver or kidney cancer. The chain links TRBV5-1 with TRBJ2-7; a confident D gene designation cannot be given. Sequenced here: CD4+ or CD8+ T cells sorted from blood, sampled in a trial of the OX40 agonist ivuxolimab. The DNA sequence follows: TGCGCCAGCAGCTTGGAGGGCAGACTCGATATCTACGAGCAGTACTTC. This sequence encodes CASSLEGRLDIYEQYF.